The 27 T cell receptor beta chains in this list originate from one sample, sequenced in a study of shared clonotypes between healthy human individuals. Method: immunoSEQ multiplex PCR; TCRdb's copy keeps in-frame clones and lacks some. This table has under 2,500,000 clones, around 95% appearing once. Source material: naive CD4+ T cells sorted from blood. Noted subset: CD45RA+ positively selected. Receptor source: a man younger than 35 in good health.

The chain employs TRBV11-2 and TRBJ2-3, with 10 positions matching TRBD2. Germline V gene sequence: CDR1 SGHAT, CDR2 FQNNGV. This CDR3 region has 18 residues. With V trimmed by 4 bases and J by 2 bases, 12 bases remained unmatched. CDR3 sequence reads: CASSSRLSSGGITDTQYF. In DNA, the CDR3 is TGTGCCAGCAGCTCCCGTTTATCTAGCGGGGGAATCACAGATACGCAGTATTTT.

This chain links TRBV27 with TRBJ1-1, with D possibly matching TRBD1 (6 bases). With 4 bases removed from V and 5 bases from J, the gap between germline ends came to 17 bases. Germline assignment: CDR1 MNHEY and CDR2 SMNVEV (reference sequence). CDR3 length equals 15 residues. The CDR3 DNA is TGTGCCAGCAGTTCCCCCCAGGGGCGAAGTACTGAAGCTTTCTTT. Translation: CASSSPQGRSTEAFF.

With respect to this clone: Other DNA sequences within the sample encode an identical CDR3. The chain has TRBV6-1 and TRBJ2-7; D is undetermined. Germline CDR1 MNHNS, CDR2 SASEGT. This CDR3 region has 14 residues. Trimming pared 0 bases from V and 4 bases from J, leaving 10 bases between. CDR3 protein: CASSEAGQLYEQYF. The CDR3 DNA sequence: TGTGCCAGCAGTGAAGCCGGGCAGCTGTACGAGCAGTACTTC.

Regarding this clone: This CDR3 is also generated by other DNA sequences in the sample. The CDR3 DNA is TGTGCCTGGAGTGTCAGGCGAGACCAGCCCCAGCATTTT. Encoded protein: CAWSVRRDQPQHF. The chain couples TRBV30 to TRBJ1-5; D not resolved. This CDR3 contains 13 residues. Germline CDR1 reads GTSNPN; CDR2 reads SVGIG (reference sequence). V shed 0 bases and J shed 7 bases, with 10 bases lying between them.

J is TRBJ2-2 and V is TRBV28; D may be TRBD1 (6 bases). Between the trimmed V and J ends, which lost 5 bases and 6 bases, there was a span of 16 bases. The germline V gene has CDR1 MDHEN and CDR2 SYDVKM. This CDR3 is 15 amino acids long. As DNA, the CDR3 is TGTGCCAGCAGTGGGGGACACGGCCTCGCCGGGGAGCTGTTTTTT. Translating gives CASSGGHGLAGELFF.

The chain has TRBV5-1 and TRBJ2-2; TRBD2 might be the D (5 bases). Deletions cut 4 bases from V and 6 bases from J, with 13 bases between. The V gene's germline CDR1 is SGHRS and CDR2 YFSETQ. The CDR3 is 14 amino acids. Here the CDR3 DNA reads TGCGCCAGCAGCCCTTCAACGGGGTCCGGGGAGCTGTTTTTT. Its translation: CASSPSTGSGELFF.

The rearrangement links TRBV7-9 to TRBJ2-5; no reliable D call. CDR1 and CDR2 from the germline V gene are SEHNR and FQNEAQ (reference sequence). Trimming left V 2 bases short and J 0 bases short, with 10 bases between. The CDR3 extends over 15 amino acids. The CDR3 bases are TGTGCCAGCAGCTTAAATGAGATGTACCAAGAGACCCAGTACTTC. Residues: CASSLNEMYQETQYF.

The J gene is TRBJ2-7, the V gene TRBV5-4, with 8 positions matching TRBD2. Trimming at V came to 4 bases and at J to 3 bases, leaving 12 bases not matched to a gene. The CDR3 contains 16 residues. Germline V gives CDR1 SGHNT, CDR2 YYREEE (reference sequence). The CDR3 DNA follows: TGTGCCAGCAGCCCCCGGGGGGGGGAAGGACGCTACGAGCAGTACTTC. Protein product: CASSPRGGEGRYEQYF.

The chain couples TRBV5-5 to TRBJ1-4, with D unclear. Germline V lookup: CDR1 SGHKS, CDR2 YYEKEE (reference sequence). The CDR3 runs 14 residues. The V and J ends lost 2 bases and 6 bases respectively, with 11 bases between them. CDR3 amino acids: CASSFWPPDEKLFF. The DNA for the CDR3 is TGTGCCAGCAGCTTTTGGCCACCGGATGAAAAACTGTTTTTT.

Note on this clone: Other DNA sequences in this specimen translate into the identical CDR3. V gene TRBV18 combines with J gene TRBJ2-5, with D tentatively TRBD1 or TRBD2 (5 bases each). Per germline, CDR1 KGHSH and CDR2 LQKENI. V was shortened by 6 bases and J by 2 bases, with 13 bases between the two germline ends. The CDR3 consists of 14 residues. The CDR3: CASSPTGAQETQYF. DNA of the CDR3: TGTGCCAGCTCTCCAACCGGGGCTCAAGAGACCCAGTACTTC.

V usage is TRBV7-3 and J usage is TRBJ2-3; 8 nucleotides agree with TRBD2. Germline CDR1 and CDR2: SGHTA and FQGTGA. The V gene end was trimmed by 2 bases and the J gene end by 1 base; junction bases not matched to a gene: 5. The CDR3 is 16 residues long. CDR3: CASSLGSGGRTDTQYF. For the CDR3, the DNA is TGTGCCAGCAGCTTAGGGAGCGGGGGCCGCACAGATACGCAGTATTTT.

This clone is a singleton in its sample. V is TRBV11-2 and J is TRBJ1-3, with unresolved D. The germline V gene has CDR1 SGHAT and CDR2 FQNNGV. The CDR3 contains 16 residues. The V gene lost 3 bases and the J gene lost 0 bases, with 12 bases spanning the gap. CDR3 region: CASSFGRSSSGNTIYF. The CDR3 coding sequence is TGTGCCAGCAGCTTTGGACGCTCGAGCTCTGGAAACACCATATATTTT. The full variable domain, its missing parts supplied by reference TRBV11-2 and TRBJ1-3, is EAGVAQSPRYKIIEKRQSVAFWCNPISGHATLYWYQQILGQGPKLLIQFQNNGVVDDSQLPKDRFSAERLKGVDSTLKIQPAKLEDSAVYLCASSFGRSSSGNTIYFGEGSWLTVV.

CDR3 in amino acids: CASSLVGTPDSPLHF. In DNA, the CDR3 is TGTGCCAGCTCTTTAGTCGGGACACCCGATTCACCCCTCCACTTT. The chain is built from TRBV18 and TRBJ1-6, with a weak D call TRBD1 (6 bases). Trimming left V 6 bases short and J 8 bases short, with 17 bases between. CDR3 size: 15 residues. Germline V gene sequence: CDR1 KGHSH, CDR2 LQKENI.

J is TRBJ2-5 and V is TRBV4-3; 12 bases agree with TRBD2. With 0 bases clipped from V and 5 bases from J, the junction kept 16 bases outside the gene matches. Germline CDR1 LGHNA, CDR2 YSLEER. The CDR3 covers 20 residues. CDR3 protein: CASSQEGARGASGRAETQYF. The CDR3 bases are TGCGCCAGCAGCCAAGAGGGAGCACGAGGGGCTAGCGGGAGGGCGGAGACCCAGTACTTC.

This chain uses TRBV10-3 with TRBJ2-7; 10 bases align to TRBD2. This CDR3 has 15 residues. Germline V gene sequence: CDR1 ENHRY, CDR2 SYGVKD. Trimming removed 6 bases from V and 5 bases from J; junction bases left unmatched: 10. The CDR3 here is CAISWGRTSGDEQYF. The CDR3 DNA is TGTGCCATCAGCTGGGGGAGGACTAGCGGAGACGAGCAGTACTTC.

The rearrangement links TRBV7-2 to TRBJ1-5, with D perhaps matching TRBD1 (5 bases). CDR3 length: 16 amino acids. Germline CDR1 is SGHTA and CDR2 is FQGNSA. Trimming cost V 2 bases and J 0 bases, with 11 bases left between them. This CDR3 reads CASSLSRDGSNQPQHF. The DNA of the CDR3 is TGTGCCAGCAGCTTATCCAGGGACGGTAGCAATCAGCCCCAGCATTTT. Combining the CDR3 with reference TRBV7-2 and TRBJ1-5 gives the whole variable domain GAGVSQSPSNKVTEKGKDVELRCDPISGHTALYWYRQSLGQGLEFLIYFQGNSAPDKSGLPSDRFSAERTGGSVSTLTIQRTQQEDSAVYLCASSLSRDGSNQPQHFGDGTRLSIL.

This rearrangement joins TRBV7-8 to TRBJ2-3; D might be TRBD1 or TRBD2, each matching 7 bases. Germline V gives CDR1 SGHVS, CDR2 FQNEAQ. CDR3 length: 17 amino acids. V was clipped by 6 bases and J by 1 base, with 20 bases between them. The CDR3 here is CASSWGEGALRTDTQYF. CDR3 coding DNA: TGTGCCAGCAGTTGGGGGGAGGGGGCTCTCCGCACAGATACGCAGTATTTT.

The CDR3 spells CASSYVKGGSPLHF. CDR3 DNA: TGTGCCAGCAGTTACGTGAAGGGAGGGTCACCCCTCCACTTT. The chain uses TRBV6-5 and TRBJ1-6, with D uncertain. CDR3 length: 14 amino acids. CDR1 and CDR2 (germline): MNHEY, SVGAGI. V dropped 2 bases and J dropped 10 bases, with 12 bases sitting between them.

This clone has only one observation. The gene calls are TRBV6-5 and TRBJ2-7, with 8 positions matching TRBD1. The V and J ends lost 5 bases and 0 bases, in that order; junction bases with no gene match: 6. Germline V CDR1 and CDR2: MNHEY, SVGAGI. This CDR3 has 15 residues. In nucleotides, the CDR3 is TGTGCCAGCAGTCATACCGGGACAGGCTCCTACGAGCAGTACTTC. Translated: CASSHTGTGSYEQYF.

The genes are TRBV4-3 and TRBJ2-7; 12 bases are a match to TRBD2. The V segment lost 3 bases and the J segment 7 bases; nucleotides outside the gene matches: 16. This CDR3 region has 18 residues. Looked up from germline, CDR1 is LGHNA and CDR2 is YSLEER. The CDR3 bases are TGCGCCAGCAGCCAGATTTGGGCTAGCGGGAGGGCCCAGGGTGAGCAGTACTTC. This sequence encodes CASSQIWASGRAQGEQYF.

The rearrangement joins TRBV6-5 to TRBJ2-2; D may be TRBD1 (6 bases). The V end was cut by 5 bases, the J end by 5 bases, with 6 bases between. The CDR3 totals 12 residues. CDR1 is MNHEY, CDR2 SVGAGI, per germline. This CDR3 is CASSTGTGELFF. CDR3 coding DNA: TGTGCCAGCAGTACAGGGACCGGGGAGCTGTTTTTT.

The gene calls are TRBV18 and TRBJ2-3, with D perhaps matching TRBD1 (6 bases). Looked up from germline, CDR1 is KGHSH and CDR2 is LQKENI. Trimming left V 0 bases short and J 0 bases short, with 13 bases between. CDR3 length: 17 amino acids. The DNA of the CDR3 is TGTGCCAGCTCACCACCGGTGTGGGGGCCAAGCACAGATACGCAGTATTTT. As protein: CASSPPVWGPSTDTQYF.

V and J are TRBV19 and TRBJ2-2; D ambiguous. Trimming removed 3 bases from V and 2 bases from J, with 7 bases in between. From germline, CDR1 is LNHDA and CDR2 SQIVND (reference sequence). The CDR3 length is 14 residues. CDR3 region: CASSMLVNTGELFF. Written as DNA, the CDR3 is TGTGCCAGTAGTATGTTGGTAAACACCGGGGAGCTGTTTTTT.

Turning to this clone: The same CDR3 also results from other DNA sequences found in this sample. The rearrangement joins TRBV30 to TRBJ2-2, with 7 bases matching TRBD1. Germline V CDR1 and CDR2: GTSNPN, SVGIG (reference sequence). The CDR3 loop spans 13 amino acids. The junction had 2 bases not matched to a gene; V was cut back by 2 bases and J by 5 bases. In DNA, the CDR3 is TGTGCCTGGAGTAACAGGGGAACCGGGGAGCTGTTTTTT. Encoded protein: CAWSNRGTGELFF.

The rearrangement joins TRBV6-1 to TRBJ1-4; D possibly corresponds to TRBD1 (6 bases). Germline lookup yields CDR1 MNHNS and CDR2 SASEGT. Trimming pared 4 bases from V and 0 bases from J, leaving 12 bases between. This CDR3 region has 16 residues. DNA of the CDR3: TGTGCCAGCAGTGTTGGGACACTCACAACTAATGAAAAACTGTTTTTT. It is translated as CASSVGTLTTNEKLFF.

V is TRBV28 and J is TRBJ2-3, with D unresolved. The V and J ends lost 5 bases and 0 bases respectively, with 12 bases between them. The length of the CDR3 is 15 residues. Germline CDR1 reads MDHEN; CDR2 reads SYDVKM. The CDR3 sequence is CASSLKTASTDTQYF. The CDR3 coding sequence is TGTGCCAGCAGTCTAAAGACTGCTAGCACAGATACGCAGTATTTT.

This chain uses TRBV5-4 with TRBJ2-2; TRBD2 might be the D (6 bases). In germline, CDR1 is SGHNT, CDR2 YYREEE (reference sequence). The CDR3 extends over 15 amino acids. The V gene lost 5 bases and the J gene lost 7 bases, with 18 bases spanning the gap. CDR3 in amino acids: CASSRTTQFDGELFF. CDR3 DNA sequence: TGTGCCAGCAGTCGGACTACGCAGTTTGACGGGGAGCTGTTTTTT.